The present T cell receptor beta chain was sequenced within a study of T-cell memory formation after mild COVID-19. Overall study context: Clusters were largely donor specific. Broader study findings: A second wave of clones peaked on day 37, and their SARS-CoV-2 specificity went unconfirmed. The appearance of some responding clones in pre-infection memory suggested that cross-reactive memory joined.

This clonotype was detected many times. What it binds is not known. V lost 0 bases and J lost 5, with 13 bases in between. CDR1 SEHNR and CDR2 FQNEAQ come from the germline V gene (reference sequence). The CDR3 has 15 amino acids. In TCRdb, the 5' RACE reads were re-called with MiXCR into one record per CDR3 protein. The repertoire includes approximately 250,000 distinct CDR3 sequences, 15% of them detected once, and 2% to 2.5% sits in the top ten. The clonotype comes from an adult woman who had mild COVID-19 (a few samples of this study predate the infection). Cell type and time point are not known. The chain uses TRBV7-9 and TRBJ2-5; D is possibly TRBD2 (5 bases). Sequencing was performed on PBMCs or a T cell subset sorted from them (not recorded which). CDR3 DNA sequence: TGTGCCAGCAGCTTAGCGGTTGGGAGCCTGGAGACCCAGTACTTC. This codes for CASSLAVGSLETQYF.